These 2 T cell receptor beta chains originate from one sample sequenced in a study of T-cell memory formation after mild COVID-19. One entry per CDR3 protein results from TCRdb running MiXCR on the 5' RACE reads. The data contain a few hundred thousand distinct CDR3 sequences, roughly a fifth of them singletons. The specimen sequenced was PBMCs or a T cell subset sorted from them (not recorded which). The receptors were sampled from a man younger than 35 who had mild COVID-19 (a few samples of this study predate the infection). Cell type and time point are not known.

In this sample, this clonotype turned up a few times. The rearrangement links TRBV4-1 to TRBJ2-3; weak D call: TRBD2 (6 bases). The CDR3 runs 16 residues. With 4 bases removed from V and 0 bases from J, the gap between germline ends came to 14 bases. Looked up from germline, CDR1 is MGHRA and CDR2 is YSYEKL. The CDR3 DNA reads TGCGCCAGCAGCCCCACCGGTGGGGGGAGCACAGATACGCAGTATTTT. It specifies CASSPTGGGSTDTQYF.

The gene calls are TRBV4-3 and TRBJ2-3; maybe TRBD2 (6 bases). The CDR3 extends over 15 amino acids. The V and J ends lost 0 bases and 8 bases respectively, with 15 bases between them. CDR1 is LGHNA, CDR2 YSLEER, per germline. CDR3 protein: CASSQDPWAGSTQYF. CDR3 bases: TGCGCCAGCAGCCAAGATCCATGGGCCGGGAGTACGCAGTATTTT.